This T cell receptor (beta chain) was captured by sequencing in a study of cytomegalovirus exposure and HLA in healthy donors. This clone was detected only a few times. Its antigen is not identified. PCR involved 60 Vbeta and 13 Jbeta primers. TCRdb's copy holds only in-frame clones and misses some; the assay was immunoSEQ multiplex PCR. The sample holds 35,000 to 50,000 clones; roughly 80% are singletons and the top ten take roughly 1.5%. Germline trimming cut 7 bases from V and 6 bases from J; bases unmatched to any gene: 11. Germline V gene sequence: CDR1 SGHTA, CDR2 FQGNSA. The CDR3 contains 14 residues. General study points: It was confirmed in vitro that three of the CMV-associated chains were specific for CMV antigens. Sequencing had likely introduced a cluster of highly shared sequence variants as an artifact. The analysis excluded some indistinguishable V segments, including TRBV6-2 and TRBV6-3. The study designated roughly 160 TCR beta chains cytomegalovirus-associated.

The TCR comes from a man aged 30-40 years in good health and CMV-seronegative. This chain links TRBV7-2 with TRBJ2-7; 8 bases line up with TRBD1. Sequencing was performed on PBMCs. CDR3 DNA: TGTGCCAGCACCCACGGACAGGGAAGAGGCGAGCAGTACTTC. It specifies CASTHGQGRGEQYF.